A single sample gave rise to the 16 T cell receptor beta chains below, sequenced in a study of cytomegalovirus exposure and HLA in healthy donors (dated by TCRdb to 2017 to 2019). Library prep was done by the immunoSEQ multiplex PCR assay. For the multiplex PCR, a mixture combining 60 forward primers for TCR Vbeta segments and 13 reverse primers for TCR Jbeta segments was used. TCRdb re-hosts the immuneACCESS table, in-frame sequences only. Its copies lack some clones; in the studies checked, an unresolved V gene accounts for under half of them, and the cause for the rest is not known. The sample table records 90,000 to 120,000 clones; around 9.1% of these occur just once. The ten biggest clones cover under 6% of the sample. Sequencing was carried out using PBMCs. The receptors were gathered from a man aged 35 to 55 in good health and CMV-seropositive.

This clone appeared a few times. This rearrangement joins TRBV5-4 to TRBJ2-2, with a weak D call TRBD1 (6 bases). CDR3 length equals 15 residues. Germline values: CDR1 SGHNT, CDR2 YYREEE (reference sequence). V gave up 5 bases and J gave up 1 base, with 12 bases separating them. CDR3 bases: TGTGCCAGCAGATCCGGGACAAGGAACACCGGGGAGCTGTTTTTT. This translates into CASRSGTRNTGELFF.

This clone was recorded a few times. This chain connects TRBV5-6 to TRBJ1-2, with D hard to call. In germline, CDR1 is SGHDT, CDR2 YYEEEE. The CDR3 sequence is 15 residues long. The V gene lost 0 bases and the J gene lost 4 bases, with 13 bases spanning the gap. The CDR3 nucleotides are TGTGCCAGCAGCTTGGGGGCAGCAAGAGTCTATGGCTACACCTTC. Encoded protein: CASSLGAARVYGYTF.

J is TRBJ1-1 and V is TRBV30; D is perhaps TRBD1 (6 bases). Germline CDR1 and CDR2: GTSNPN and SVGIG (reference sequence). V dropped 8 bases and J dropped 0 bases, with 16 bases sitting between them. There are 14 residues in the CDR3. The CDR3 spells CARRNRAMNTEAFF. CDR3 DNA: TGTGCCCGCAGGAACAGGGCGATGAACACTGAAGCTTTCTTT.

The V and J genes are TRBV7-8 and TRBJ2-2, with 7 bases matching TRBD2. V was clipped by 4 bases and J by 5 bases; unmatched bases: 7. The CDR3 is 15 residues long. Per the germline V gene, CDR1 is SGHVS and CDR2 is FQNEAQ. In DNA, the CDR3 is TGTGCCAGCAGCTGGGAGGGTATGGGGACCGGGGAGCTGTTTTTT. Its protein is CASSWEGMGTGELFF.

This clone was counted at least ten times. This chain joins TRBV6-5 and TRBJ2-6; 8 positions match TRBD1. The CDR3 has 15 residues. Germline-derived CDR1 and CDR2 are MNHEY and SVGAGI. With V trimmed by 6 bases and J by 1 base, 2 bases remained unmatched. CDR3 region: CASRRTGSGANVLTF. The CDR3 nucleotides read TGTGCCAGCAGGCGGACAGGGTCTGGGGCCAACGTCCTGACTTTC.

The CDR3 is CASSPPVVNQPQHF. CDR3 in DNA: TGTGCCAGCAGTCCCCCGGTTGTCAATCAGCCCCAGCATTTT. The chain joins TRBV28 to TRBJ1-5; D gene ambiguous. This CDR3 is built from 14 residues. CDR1 and CDR2 from the germline V gene are MDHEN and SYDVKM. V was clipped by 5 bases and J by 3 bases, with 11 bases between them.

The rearrangement links TRBV4-1 to TRBJ2-5; TRBD2 agrees at 14 bases. After removal of 3 bases from V and 5 bases from J, the junction contained 8 bases not matched to a gene. The CDR3 is 17 amino acids. CDR1 and CDR2 from the germline V gene are MGHRA and YSYEKL. The DNA of the CDR3 is TGCGCCAGCAGCCAGGGGGGACTAGCGGGAGTCGCGGAGACCCAGTACTTC. Translation gives CASSQGGLAGVAETQYF.

This clone has more than one count but fewer than ten. The rearrangement uses TRBV5-1 and TRBJ2-2, with TRBD2 matching over 10 bases. The germline V gene has CDR1 SGHRS and CDR2 YFSETQ. V trimming: 5 bases; J trimming: 2 bases; junction bases outside the gene matches: 3. This CDR3 comprises 15 residues. In DNA form, the CDR3 reads TGCGCCAGCAGACTAGCGGGAATAAACACCGGGGAGCTGTTTTTT. Its translation: CASRLAGINTGELFF.

This clone has a handful of counts. CDR3 loop: CSISGLAITDTQYF. The CDR3 nucleotides are TGCAGCATCTCGGGACTAGCGATCACAGATACGCAGTATTTT. The chain employs TRBV29-1 and TRBJ2-3, with 10 bases identical to TRBD2. The ends lost 8 bases at V and 2 bases at J; junction bases unmatched: 7. CDR1 and CDR2 from the germline V gene are SQVTM and ANQGSEA. CDR3 size: 14 residues.

Concerning this clone: A read error may produce the germline difference seen at one junction end. V is TRBV28 and J is TRBJ2-2; TRBD2 might be the D (6 bases). This CDR3 has 14 amino acids. Germline CDR1 reads MDHEN; CDR2 reads SYDVKM. As DNA, the CDR3 is TGTGCCAGCAGTTTATCCGCGGGGACCGGGGGGCTGTTTTTT. It yields the protein CASSLSAGTGGLFF.

This chain joins TRBV2 and TRBJ2-5; 8 bases line up with TRBD2. The end of the DNA is better explained by TRBJ2-7, so the J call may be wrong. Germline-derived CDR1 and CDR2 are SNHLY and FYNNEI. This CDR3 is 12 amino acids long. The CDR3, as DNA: TGTGCCAGCGGCGGGGGGTCCTACGAGCAGTACTTC. Amino acids: CASGGGSYEQYF.

This rearrangement joins TRBV5-4 to TRBJ1-1; 8 nucleotides line up with TRBD1. CDR1 is SGHNT, CDR2 YYREEE, per germline (reference sequence). The trim removed 3 bases at V and 10 bases at J, leaving 5 bases unmatched. The CDR3 has 12 residues. CDR3 coding DNA: TGTGCCAGCAGCTCGGCAGGGGGCGCAGCTTTCTTT. The encoded protein is CASSSAGGAAFF.

The chain joins TRBV5-4 to TRBJ2-7; 8 bases align to TRBD1. V dropped 4 bases and J dropped 1; count of bases not matched to a gene: 1. CDR3 size: 13 residues. CDR1 is SGHNT and CDR2 is YYREEE in the germline V gene (reference sequence). CDR3 sequence (DNA): TGTGCCAGCAGCCGGACAGGGTCCTACGAGCAGTACTTC. Translation: CASSRTGSYEQYF.

This clone was seen a handful of times. The chain combines TRBV14 with TRBJ2-5; tentative D call: TRBD2 (5 bases). The V gene's germline CDR1 is SGHDN and CDR2 FVKESK. V was cut by 1 base and J by 1 base, with 13 bases left in between. The length of the CDR3 is 16 residues. The chain's CDR3 is CASSQVRDWTQETQYF. The CDR3 DNA reads TGTGCCAGCAGCCAAGTGAGGGATTGGACCCAAGAGACCCAGTACTTC.

This rearrangement joins TRBV27 to TRBJ2-7; 7 bases fit TRBD1. The germline CDR1 and CDR2 sequences are MNHEY and SMNVEV (reference sequence). V shed 8 bases and J 3 bases; nucleotides not matched to a gene: 4. The CDR3 is 12 residues long. In DNA, the CDR3 is TGTGCCAGCGGCCGACAGGGCTACGAGCAGTACTTC. Translation gives CASGRQGYEQYF.

This clone was seen a handful of times. The chain combines TRBV4-1 with TRBJ1-2, with 7 bases lining up with TRBD1. Germline loops: CDR1 MGHRA, CDR2 YSYEKL. The CDR3 is 15 amino acids. The V gene end was trimmed by 1 base and the J gene end by 4 bases; junction bases not matched to a gene: 6. The CDR3, as DNA: TGCGCCAGCAGCCAAGTCGTGACAGGGCCCTATGGCTACACCTTC. Amino acids: CASSQVVTGPYGYTF.